The sequence of this T cell receptor beta chain was determined in a study of CD8+ T cells in alopecia areata. In the case of this clone: The antigen is unknown.

The study team obtained lesional scalp punch biopsies and peripheral blood from alopecia areata patients. PBMCs, the starting material, were the source of sorted CD4+ and CD8+ T cells. Trimming took off 0 bases at V and 2 bases at J, with 14 bases between the two ends. This CDR3 contains 16 residues. cDNA reverse transcribed from extracted RNA served as the sequencing template. Profiling relied on immunoSEQ multiplex PCR, and the TCRdb table lists in-frame clones only, not all of them. The sample yields 89,000 or so clones, roughly 51% seen once. General observations from the study: Scalp repertoires also include resident alphabeta T cells from normal skin. An increase in clonality over normal scalp was evident in lesional scalp, especially alopecia totalis/universalis.

The chain employs TRBV23-1 and TRBJ2-7; D remains unclear. TRBV23-1 is designated an ORF whose function remains uncertain. The sample consisted of NKG2D-high CD8+ T cells sorted from blood. The TCR sequence derives from a human donor with alopecia areata. The CDR3 bases are TGCGCCAGCAGTCAATCCCCTGGCAGAACGGCCTACGAGCAGTACTTC. Residues: CASSQSPGRTAYEQYF.